This T cell receptor (beta chain) was documented in a study of shared clonotypes between healthy human individuals. CDR1 and CDR2 from the germline V gene are SNHLY and FYNNEI. Trimming removed 3 bases from V and 2 bases from J, with 7 bases in between. CDR3 length: 13 amino acids. This clone was observed a few times. Using immunoSEQ multiplex PCR, the repertoire was profiled, and TCRdb retains in-frame clones only, with some absent. The sample contains approximately 470,000 clones, almost 80% of which appear only once. Specimen: PBMCs. The clonotype comes from a woman between 40 and 50 years old in good health. Some clones in this sample may be carry-over from other donors' samples. The V and J genes are TRBV2 and TRBJ1-1; D ambiguous. The CDR3 is CASSDNSNTEAFF. The DNA for the CDR3 is TGTGCCAGCAGTGATAACTCTAACACTGAAGCTTTCTTT.